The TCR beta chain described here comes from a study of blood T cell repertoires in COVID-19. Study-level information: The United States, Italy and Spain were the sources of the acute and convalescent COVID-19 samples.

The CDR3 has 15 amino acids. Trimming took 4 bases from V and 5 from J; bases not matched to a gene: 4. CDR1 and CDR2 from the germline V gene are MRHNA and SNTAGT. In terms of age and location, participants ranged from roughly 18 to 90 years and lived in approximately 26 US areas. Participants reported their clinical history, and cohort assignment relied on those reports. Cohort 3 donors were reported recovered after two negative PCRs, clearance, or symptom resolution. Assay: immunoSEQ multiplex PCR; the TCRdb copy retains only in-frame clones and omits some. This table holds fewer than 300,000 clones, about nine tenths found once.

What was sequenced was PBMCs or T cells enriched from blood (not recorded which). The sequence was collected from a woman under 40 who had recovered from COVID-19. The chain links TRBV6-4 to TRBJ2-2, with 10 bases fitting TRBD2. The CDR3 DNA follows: TGTGCCAGCAGTGTACTAGCGGGGATGACCGGGGAGCTGTTTTTT. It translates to CASSVLAGMTGELFF.